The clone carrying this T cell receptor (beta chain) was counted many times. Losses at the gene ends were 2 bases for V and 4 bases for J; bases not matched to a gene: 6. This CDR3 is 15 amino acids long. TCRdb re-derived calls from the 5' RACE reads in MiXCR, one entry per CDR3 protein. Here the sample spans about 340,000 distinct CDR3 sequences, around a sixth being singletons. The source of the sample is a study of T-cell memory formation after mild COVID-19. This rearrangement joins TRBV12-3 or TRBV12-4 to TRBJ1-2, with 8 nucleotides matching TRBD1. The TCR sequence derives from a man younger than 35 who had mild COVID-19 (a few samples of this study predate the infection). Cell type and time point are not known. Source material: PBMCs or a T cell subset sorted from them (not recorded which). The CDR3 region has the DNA TGTGCCAGCAGTTTAATCCAGGGGGCAGGCTATGGCTACACCTTC. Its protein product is CASSLIQGAGYGYTF.